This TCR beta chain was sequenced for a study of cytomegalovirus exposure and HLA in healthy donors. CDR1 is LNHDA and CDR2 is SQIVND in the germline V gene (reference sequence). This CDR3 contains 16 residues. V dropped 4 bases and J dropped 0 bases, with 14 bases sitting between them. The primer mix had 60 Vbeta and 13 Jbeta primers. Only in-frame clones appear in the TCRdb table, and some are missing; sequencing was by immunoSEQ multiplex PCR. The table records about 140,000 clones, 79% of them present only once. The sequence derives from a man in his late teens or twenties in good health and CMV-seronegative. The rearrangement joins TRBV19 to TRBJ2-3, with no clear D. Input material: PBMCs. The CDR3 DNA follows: TGTGCCAGTAGTAAATCAGGCGCTACTAGCACAGATACGCAGTATTTT. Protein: CASSKSGATSTDTQYF.